This TCR beta chain came from a study of cytomegalovirus exposure and HLA in healthy donors. Germline CDR1 is LGHNA and CDR2 is YNFKEQ. The CDR3 has 14 amino acids. V shed 3 bases and J 5 bases; nucleotides not matched to a gene: 5. A word on this clone: As yet, its antigen is unknown.

General observations from the study: Later analysis revealed greater clonal expansion in HLA-associated TCR beta chains than in equally common others. Cytomegalovirus-associated status was assigned to about 150 TCR beta chains.

Vbeta (60) and Jbeta (13) primers were used in the PCR. TCRdb's copy holds only in-frame clones and misses some; the assay was immunoSEQ multiplex PCR. The sample lists 210,000 or so clones; about three quarters were seen once. The sample consisted of PBMCs. V gene TRBV4-2 combines with J gene TRBJ2-3; the match to TRBD2 covers 7 bases. The TCR sequence derives from a woman aged 60 to 75 in good health and CMV-seropositive. The CDR3 nucleotides are TGTGCCAGCAGCCACAGGGCGGGAGAAGATACGCAGTATTTT. This gives the protein CASSHRAGEDTQYF.